Listed below are T cell receptor beta chains from one sample, sequenced in a study of sequential checkpoint blockade in melanoma. Produced via immunoSEQ multiplex PCR; TCRdb's table is partial and in-frame only. This sample has about 25,000 clones, with more than 60% found just once. Here the sequenced sample was CD8+ T cells sorted from blood (inferred from file names), taken from a patient given nivolumab and ipilimumab in sequence. The receptors were gathered from a human donor with melanoma. CDR3s include the opening cysteine and the closing phenylalanine or tryptophan. Clone size is not always given. Where it is, it says once, few, many or a class for expanded clones.

V gene,clone size,J gene,CDR3 protein
TRBV27,NA,TRBJ2-3,CASSLQGFDTQYF
TRBV19,few,TRBJ1-3,CASSIGTVGNTIYF
TRBV4-1,NA,TRBJ1-5,CASSQDLGSGQPQHF
TRBV6-5,NA,TRBJ2-1,CASSYVRGGAYNEQFF
TRBV4-3,NA,TRBJ1-2,CASSHLTDRYGYTF
TRBV5-4,NA,TRBJ2-1,CASRGLAGYNEQFF
TRBV7-2,NA,TRBJ2-5,CASSLEERGSSLQETQYF
TRBV14,few,TRBJ2-1,CASSQTGSNNEQFF
TRBV6-5,NA,TRBJ2-7,CASSYLGLAGTYEQYF
TRBV6-6,NA,TRBJ2-3,CAAERGNTNTQYF
TRBV5-1,NA,TRBJ1-1,CASSRPGQGNTEAFF
TRBV6-4,NA,TRBJ2-2,CASSDGLAGGEAGELFF
TRBV7-2,NA,TRBJ2-7,CASSVLPGLVMGEQYF
TRBV25-1,NA,TRBJ1-4,CASTEASTNEKLFF
TRBV4-1,NA,TRBJ2-2,CASSPQGVDTGELFF
TRBV19,NA,TRBJ2-1,CASSILNRPGEQFF
TRBV27,NA,TRBJ1-2,CASSGGGRVDGYTF
TRBV4-2,NA,TRBJ1-5,CASSQDLGAGQPQHF
TRBV7-6,NA,TRBJ2-1,CASSLVGGRGSYNEQFF
TRBV29-1,NA,TRBJ2-3,CSVEKVGGDSLADTQYF
TRBV9,NA,TRBJ2-1,CASSVRGDEQFF
TRBV4-3,NA,TRBJ2-1,CASSQDRTSSSGRFNEQFF
TRBV4-1,NA,TRBJ2-3,CASSQDLGRGARDTQYF
TRBV7-2,NA,TRBJ2-7,CASSLELAGHSYEQYF
TRBV5-8,NA,TRBJ1-1,CASCPGQLTRVNTEAFF
TRBV9,NA,TRBJ1-1,CASSAGGLNTEAFF
TRBV9,NA,TRBJ2-1,CASKDRVNNEQFF
TRBV25-1,NA,TRBJ1-6,CASSTTGTSVNSPLHF
TRBV27,NA,TRBJ2-3,CASSSGTSQGTQYF
TRBV19,NA,NA,CASSIGANEQYF
TRBV7-9,few,TRBJ1-2,CASSLNGLDRVYGYTF
TRBV5-4,NA,TRBJ2-5,CASSSYQETQYF
TRBV4-3,NA,TRBJ2-7,CASSQDDSNYEQYF
TRBV4-3,NA,TRBJ2-3,CASSQTAGPDTQYF
TRBV7-9,NA,TRBJ2-7,CASSTTRQGAVAYEQYF
TRBV28,NA,TRBJ2-7,CASSLALGAEQYF
TRBV2,NA,TRBJ2-3,CASNQGSGTQYF
TRBV28,NA,TRBJ1-1,CASSSWDRGAFF
TRBV5-4,NA,TRBJ1-2,CAGTGQGAINGYTF
TRBV11-2,NA,NA,CASSLGQGLVPGEQYF
TRBV19,few,TRBJ1-2,CASSGTGVGYTF
TRBV30,NA,TRBJ2-7,CAWSVFFPFEQYF
TRBV4-1,NA,TRBJ1-1,CASSQDMGANTEAFF
TRBV28,few,TRBJ2-2,CASSIIAGGWTGELFF
TRBV11-2,NA,TRBJ2-7,CASSLSGYYEQYF
TRBV27,NA,TRBJ1-2,CASKVLGGQDGYTF
TRBV5-4,NA,TRBJ2-7,CASSPGTGSYEQYF
TRBV5-1,NA,TRBJ2-3,CASSLTSGRTDTQYF
TRBV7-9,once,TRBJ2-4,CASSSTGGAGNIQYF
TRBV4-2,NA,TRBJ2-3,CASSQAVAYREFTDTQYF
TRBV27,NA,TRBJ1-2,CASSVGDYGYTF
TRBV30,NA,TRBJ1-5,CAWSTTGGNQPQHF
TRBV2,NA,TRBJ2-1,CASSAGLAGNNEQFF
TRBV7-9,NA,TRBJ1-5,CASSLGQGWDQPQHF
TRBV19,NA,TRBJ2-6,CASSMGGDGSGANVLTF
TRBV7-6,NA,TRBJ2-3,CASSLLAGRNADTQYF
TRBV25-1,NA,TRBJ1-1,CASSESQTGNTEAFF